A single TCR beta chain is shown here with its context. The source of the sample is a study of shared clonotypes between healthy human individuals. Naive CD8 cells were CD45RO-negative, positively selected for CCR7, excluding terminally differentiated effector memory CD45RA+ cells. Each cell subset's genomic DNA was divided evenly among several immunoSEQ plates. Clones were read by immunoSEQ multiplex PCR, and TCRdb kept only the in-frame ones, dropping some. Altogether some 2.1 million clones are present, around 95% being singletons, with the ten largest covering about 1.6%. Germline assignment: CDR1 MNHEY and CDR2 SMNVEV (reference sequence). Trimming removed 5 bases at V and 3 bases at J, with 17 bases between. This CDR3 comprises 17 residues.

Sequencing was performed on naive CD8+ T cells from PBMCs. The source is a man aged 18 to 35 in good health. Some clones in this sample may be carry-over from other donors' samples. The V and J genes are TRBV27 and TRBJ2-6, with unresolved D. DNA of the CDR3: TGTGCCAGCAGTCCCCTCTTGGTCCTGGGTGGGGCCAACGTCCTGACTTTC. The encoded protein is CASSPLLVLGGANVLTF.